A selection of T cell receptor beta chains follows, all from one sample in a study of cytomegalovirus exposure and HLA in healthy donors. This table comes from immunoSEQ multiplex PCR, and its TCRdb copy is limited to in-frame clones, with some not included. In all, the sample yields 100,000 to 150,000 clones. The specimen sequenced was PBMCs. These receptors came from a man in his thirties or forties in good health and CMV-seronegative. Each CDR3 is given with its conserved first and last residue. A D gene is named only where the DNA matches it firmly.

cdr3_length: 14; v_call: TRBV5-1; j_call: TRBJ2-1; d_call: .; cdr3_aa: CASSSDPSAREQFF; cdr3_nt: TGCGCCAGCAGCTCCGACCCTAGCGCCCGAGAGCAGTTCTTC
cdr3_length: 15; v_call: TRBV5-1; j_call: TRBJ2-7; d_call: TRBD2; cdr3_aa: CASSPRVGGTYEQYF; cdr3_nt: TGCGCCAGCAGCCCTAGGGTGGGAGGGACCTACGAGCAGTACTTC
cdr3_length: 15; v_call: TRBV10-2; j_call: TRBJ2-7; d_call: .; cdr3_aa: CASSEKWGGFYEQYF; cdr3_nt: TGCGCCAGCAGTGAGAAGTGGGGCGGTTTCTACGAGCAGTACTTC
cdr3_length: 13; v_call: TRBV29-1; j_call: TRBJ2-7; d_call: TRBD2; cdr3_aa: CSGSGTSGGEQYF; cdr3_nt: TGCAGCGGCTCAGGGACTAGCGGGGGTGAGCAGTACTTC
cdr3_length: 14; v_call: TRBV11-2; j_call: TRBJ2-7; d_call: TRBD1; cdr3_aa: CASSLGTGAHEQYF; cdr3_nt: TGTGCCAGCAGCTTAGGGACAGGAGCCCACGAGCAGTACTTC
cdr3_length: 13; v_call: TRBV25-1; j_call: TRBJ2-1; d_call: .; cdr3_aa: CASSDQGSNEQFF; cdr3_nt: TGTGCCAGCAGTGACCAGGGTAGCAATGAGCAGTTCTTC
cdr3_length: 14; v_call: TRBV10-3; j_call: TRBJ1-5; d_call: .; cdr3_aa: CAISGLNSNQPQHF; cdr3_nt: TGTGCCATCAGTGGCCTAAATAGCAATCAGCCCCAGCATTTT
cdr3_length: 15; v_call: TRBV7-3; j_call: TRBJ2-3; d_call: TRBD1; cdr3_aa: CASSYRTGRTDTQYF; cdr3_nt: TGTGCCAGCAGCTACCGGACAGGCCGCACAGATACGCAGTATTTT
cdr3_length: 14; v_call: TRBV5-1; j_call: TRBJ1-1; d_call: .; cdr3_aa: CASSSPEGRTEAFF; cdr3_nt: TGCGCCAGCAGCTCCCCAGAGGGTCGGACTGAAGCTTTCTTT
cdr3_length: 18; v_call: TRBV9; j_call: TRBJ2-5; d_call: TRBD2; cdr3_aa: CASSVGLAGGSRQETQYF; cdr3_nt: TGTGCCAGCAGCGTAGGGCTAGCGGGAGGGTCCAGACAAGAGACCCAGTACTTC
cdr3_length: 16; v_call: TRBV19; j_call: TRBJ2-3; d_call: TRBD2; cdr3_aa: CASSLGGLAGVDTQYF; cdr3_nt: TGTGCCAGTAGCCTGGGGGGGTTAGCGGGAGTAGATACGCAGTATTTT
cdr3_length: 15; v_call: TRBV28; j_call: TRBJ2-1; d_call: .; cdr3_aa: CATADSPSSYNEQFF; cdr3_nt: TGTGCCACCGCAGACAGCCCCAGCTCCTACAATGAGCAGTTCTTC
cdr3_length: 15; v_call: TRBV5-1; j_call: TRBJ1-4; d_call: .; cdr3_aa: CASSLAPATNEKLFF; cdr3_nt: TGCGCCAGCAGCTTGGCCCCTGCAACTAATGAAAAACTGTTTTTT
cdr3_length: 16; v_call: TRBV5-6; j_call: TRBJ2-7; d_call: TRBD1; cdr3_aa: CASSLGDRATWYEQYF; cdr3_nt: TGTGCCAGCAGCTTGGGGGACAGGGCCACTTGGTACGAGCAGTACTTC
cdr3_length: 12; v_call: TRBV7-7; j_call: TRBJ2-3; d_call: TRBD2; cdr3_aa: CASSPSGGTQYF; cdr3_nt: TGTGCCAGCAGCCCCTCGGGGGGTACGCAGTATTTT
cdr3_length: 17; v_call: TRBV11-2; j_call: TRBJ2-2; d_call: TRBD1; cdr3_aa: CASSPPYGTDATGELFF; cdr3_nt: TGTGCCAGCAGCCCGCCTTACGGGACAGACGCAACCGGGGAGCTGTTTTTT
cdr3_length: 16; v_call: TRBV5-1; j_call: TRBJ2-1; d_call: TRBD1; cdr3_aa: CASSLTPGQGYNEQFF; cdr3_nt: TGCGCCAGCAGCTTGACACCGGGACAGGGCTACAATGAGCAGTTCTTC
cdr3_length: 14; v_call: TRBV28; j_call: TRBJ1-3; d_call: .; cdr3_aa: CASNKRGGGNTIYF; cdr3_nt: TGTGCCAGCAACAAAAGGGGCGGTGGAAACACCATATATTTT
cdr3_length: 16; v_call: TRBV27; j_call: TRBJ2-7; d_call: TRBD2; cdr3_aa: CASSFLGTSGVYEQYF; cdr3_nt: TGTGCCAGCAGTTTCTTGGGGACTAGCGGAGTCTACGAGCAGTACTTC
cdr3_length: 15; v_call: TRBV30; j_call: TRBJ1-1; d_call: TRBD1; cdr3_aa: CAWGTGLITITEAFF; cdr3_nt: TGTGCCTGGGGGACAGGACTTATCACTATCACTGAAGCTTTCTTT
cdr3_length: 12; v_call: TRBV7-9; j_call: TRBJ1-3; d_call: .; cdr3_aa: CASSFGGNTIYF; cdr3_nt: TGTGCCAGCAGCTTCGGGGGAAACACCATATATTTT
cdr3_length: 13; v_call: TRBV18; j_call: TRBJ2-2; d_call: .; cdr3_aa: CASSPGGGGELFF; cdr3_nt: TGTGCCAGCTCACCAGGAGGAGGCGGGGAGCTGTTTTTT
cdr3_length: 14; v_call: TRBV15; j_call: TRBJ2-3; d_call: .; cdr3_aa: CALSASQRTDTQYF; cdr3_nt: TGTGCCCTTTCGGCTAGCCAACGCACAGATACGCAGTATTTT
cdr3_length: 13; v_call: TRBV29-1; j_call: TRBJ2-7; d_call: .; cdr3_aa: CSSLAAGSYEQYF; cdr3_nt: TGCAGCTCGCTGGCGGCTGGGTCCTACGAGCAGTACTTC
cdr3_length: 14; v_call: TRBV28; j_call: TRBJ1-2; d_call: .; cdr3_aa: CASTTTVVAMGYTF; cdr3_nt: TGTGCCAGCACCACGACAGTTGTCGCTATGGGCTACACCTTC
cdr3_length: 13; v_call: TRBV19; j_call: TRBJ1-1; d_call: .; cdr3_aa: CASSIEVGGEAFF; cdr3_nt: TGTGCCAGTAGTATAGAGGTGGGGGGAGAAGCTTTCTTT
cdr3_length: 15; v_call: TRBV27; j_call: TRBJ2-1; d_call: .; cdr3_aa: CASRSGTASYNEQFF; cdr3_nt: TGTGCCAGCAGGAGCGGCACTGCCTCCTACAATGAGCAGTTCTTC
cdr3_length: 14; v_call: TRBV6-5; j_call: TRBJ1-1; d_call: TRBD1; cdr3_aa: CASSSGGARTEAFF; cdr3_nt: TGTGCCAGCAGTTCAGGGGGCGCTCGGACTGAAGCTTTCTTT
cdr3_length: 12; v_call: TRBV30; j_call: TRBJ2-7; d_call: .; cdr3_aa: CAWSVRGRKQYF; cdr3_nt: TGTGCCTGGAGTGTACGGGGTAGAAAGCAGTACTTC
cdr3_length: 13; v_call: TRBV5-1; j_call: TRBJ2-7; d_call: TRBD1; cdr3_aa: CASSPDRGNEQYF; cdr3_nt: TGCGCCAGCAGTCCGGACAGGGGAAACGAGCAGTACTTC
cdr3_length: 15; v_call: TRBV6-5; j_call: TRBJ2-7; d_call: TRBD1; cdr3_aa: CASSPLGQGTYEQYF; cdr3_nt: TGTGCCAGCAGCCCGCTCGGACAGGGAACCTACGAGCAGTACTTC
cdr3_length: 13; v_call: TRBV27; j_call: TRBJ2-5; d_call: TRBD2; cdr3_aa: CASGLAGEETQYF; cdr3_nt: TGTGCCAGCGGACTAGCGGGAGAAGAGACCCAGTACTTC
cdr3_length: 13; v_call: TRBV2; j_call: TRBJ1-5; d_call: .; cdr3_aa: CATRGDSNQPQHF; cdr3_nt: TGTGCCACCCGGGGGGACAGCAATCAGCCCCAGCATTTT
cdr3_length: 12; v_call: TRBV5-1; j_call: TRBJ1-2; d_call: .; cdr3_aa: CASSLAGDGYTF; cdr3_nt: TGCGCCAGCAGCTTGGCCGGGGATGGCTACACCTTC
cdr3_length: 18; v_call: TRBV4-1; j_call: TRBJ2-3; d_call: TRBD2; cdr3_aa: CASSQNLGLAGRQDTQYF; cdr3_nt: TGCGCCAGCAGCCAAAACCTCGGGCTAGCGGGGAGGCAAGATACGCAGTATTTT
cdr3_length: 16; v_call: TRBV5-6; j_call: TRBJ2-1; d_call: TRBD1; cdr3_aa: CASSPSRNRGQDEQFF; cdr3_nt: TGTGCCAGCAGCCCGTCCAGGAACAGGGGGCAAGATGAGCAGTTCTTC
cdr3_length: 15; v_call: TRBV28; j_call: TRBJ1-1; d_call: .; cdr3_aa: CASSSVNPPNTEAFF; cdr3_nt: TGTGCCAGCAGCTCAGTGAACCCGCCGAACACTGAAGCTTTCTTT
cdr3_length: 12; v_call: TRBV30; j_call: TRBJ2-7; d_call: .; cdr3_aa: CASTFSGYEQYF; cdr3_nt: TGTGCCTCCACCTTCAGCGGCTACGAGCAGTACTTC
cdr3_length: 15; v_call: TRBV6-1; j_call: TRBJ2-1; d_call: .; cdr3_aa: CASSAPASSKHEQFF; cdr3_nt: TGTGCCAGCAGTGCGCCCGCTAGCTCGAAACATGAGCAGTTCTTC
cdr3_length: 16; v_call: TRBV7-8; j_call: TRBJ1-3; d_call: .; cdr3_aa: CASRNDRVRSGNTIYF; cdr3_nt: TGTGCCAGCAGAAACGACCGGGTGCGATCTGGAAACACCATATATTTT